The 24 T cell receptor beta chains below were found in one sample sequenced in a study of blood T cells in healthy people across ages. The authors ran a second PCR of 7 to 11 cycles using a sample-barcoded 5' primer and a J-beta primer mix. TCRdb re-called the 5' RACE reads through MiXCR, storing one row per CDR3 protein. This sample carries 700,000 to 850,000 distinct CDR3 sequences, 30% to 45% of them seen once, and the ten largest clones take around 13%. Sample: blood. Source of these receptors: a man younger than 30 in good health.

In this sample, this clonotype turned up a few times. This sequence joins TRBV10-3 and TRBJ1-5; maybe TRBD1 (6 bases). The CDR3 sequence is 14 residues long. Germline V gene lookup returns CDR1 ENHRY and CDR2 SYGVKD. Trimming removed 5 bases from V and 4 bases from J, with 12 bases in between. Here the CDR3 reads CAISSTGSNQPQHF. CDR3 in DNA: TGTGCCATCAGTTCAACAGGGTCGAATCAGCCCCAGCATTTT.

This clonotype has just a few counts. This chain uses TRBV6-5 with TRBJ1-2, with unresolved D. Between the trimmed V and J ends, which lost 6 bases and 4 bases, there was a span of 15 bases. Germline V gene lookup returns CDR1 MNHEY and CDR2 SVGAGI. This CDR3 is built from 14 residues. In DNA, the CDR3 is TGTGCCAGCAGCCCTAGACGGGTTTCCTATGGCTACACCTTC. This sequence encodes CASSPRRVSYGYTF.

This clonotype was counted once. The chain is built from TRBV7-2 and TRBJ2-5; tentatively, D is TRBD1 (7 bases). The end of the DNA fits TRBJ2-7 better, so the J call may be wrong. The germline CDR1 and CDR2 sequences are SGHTA and FQGNSA. This CDR3 spans 15 amino acids. The CDR3 coding sequence is TGTGCCAGCAGCTTTGCCGGGGGACAGTATTACGAGCAGTACTTC. It specifies CASSFAGGQYYEQYF.

This clonotype was seen repeatedly, ten times or more. V and J are TRBV12-3 or TRBV12-4 and TRBJ1-1, with D hard to call. The CDR3 is 12 residues long. Trimming shortened V by 4 bases and J by 3 bases, and 6 bases separated the two germline ends. CDR3 loop: CASSYSDTEAFF. The CDR3 bases are TGTGCCAGCAGTTATTCGGACACTGAAGCTTTCTTT.

The V call is TRBV12-3 or TRBV12-4, the J call TRBJ2-1; 7 nucleotides match TRBD1. V shed 5 bases and J 8 bases; nucleotides not matched to a gene: 18. This CDR3 is 17 amino acids long. CDR3 amino acids: CASSGSPPRGRLDEQFF. As DNA, the CDR3 is TGTGCCAGCAGTGGGTCTCCTCCGAGGGGGCGGTTGGATGAGCAGTTCTTC.

This clonotype was counted only a few times. The J gene is TRBJ1-4, the V gene TRBV7-2; D remains unclear. The V and J ends lost 5 bases and 8 bases respectively, with 15 bases between them. The CDR3 sequence is 14 residues long. The germline gives CDR1 SGHTA, CDR2 FQGNSA. CDR3: CASSRRADAEKLFF. CDR3 DNA sequence: TGTGCCAGCAGCCGGCGGGCAGACGCCGAAAAACTGTTTTTT.

Comment on this clonotype: The junction and the germline gene differ at one end; a read error may be behind it. The chain carries TRBV12-3 or TRBV12-4 and TRBJ2-1, with TRBD2 identical over 7 bases. The CDR3 covers 16 residues. The CDR3 DNA sequence: TGTGCCAGCAGTTTACGGGGGGTTAAGTCCTACAAGGAGCAGTTCTTC. As protein: CASSLRGVKSYKEQFF.

Turning to this clonotype: One base away lies a much larger clone, so this may be a sequencing read error. V usage is TRBV12-3 or TRBV12-4 and J usage is TRBJ2-3, with 8 positions matching TRBD1. The trim removed 5 bases at V and 0 bases at J, leaving 4 bases unmatched. The CDR3 covers 15 residues. The CDR3 sequence is CASSTRTGSTDTQYF. CDR3 DNA sequence: TGTGCCAGCAGTACCCGGACAGGGAGCACAGATACGCAGTATTTT.

V and J are TRBV3-1 and TRBJ1-5; no reliable D call. The germline V gene encodes CDR1 LGHDT and CDR2 YNNKEL (reference sequence). The CDR3 length is 14 residues. The germline V and J ends were trimmed by 0 bases and 3 bases, with 6 bases remaining between them. The CDR3 DNA is TGTGCCAGCAGCCAAGATCTCGACAATCAGCCCCAGCATTTT. Encoded protein: CASSQDLDNQPQHF.

The rearrangement links TRBV29-1 to TRBJ2-5; no definite D call. The CDR3 sequence is 14 residues long. Germline assignment: CDR1 SQVTM and CDR2 ANQGSEA. Trimming stripped 0 bases from V and 4 bases from J, with 12 bases between. The CDR3 nucleotides are TGCAGCGTTGAAGAGGTGGGCGTCGTAGAGACCCAGTACTTC. This translates into CSVEEVGVVETQYF.

This clonotype has a count of ten or more. The chain carries TRBV7-2 and TRBJ1-2; 10 bases are a match to TRBD1. The CDR3 has 15 amino acids. Germline CDR1 is SGHTA and CDR2 is FQGNSA. V lost 8 bases, J lost 0 bases, and 6 bases stayed unmatched. CDR3 bases: TGTGCCAGCTCATTGGGGACAGGGGCTAACTATGGCTACACCTTC. Translation: CASSLGTGANYGYTF.

This rearrangement joins TRBV3-1 to TRBJ2-7, with TRBD2 matching 7 bases. This CDR3 comprises 14 residues. Germline V gene sequence: CDR1 LGHDT, CDR2 YNNKEL (reference sequence). V lost 5 bases to trimming and J lost 0 bases; unmatched junction nucleotides: 4. The DNA of the CDR3 is TGTGCCAGCAGCTCGAGCGGGGACTCCTACGAGCAGTACTTC. It is translated as CASSSSGDSYEQYF.

The chain is built from TRBV24-1 and TRBJ2-1; D unclear. Germline values: CDR1 KGHDR, CDR2 SFDVKD. V shed 5 bases and J shed 9 bases, with 10 bases lying between them. CDR3 length equals 12 residues. CDR3 loop: CATSGGLGEQFF. The CDR3 DNA reads as TGTGCCACCAGTGGAGGCCTGGGTGAGCAGTTCTTC.

This clonotype has a handful of counts. This chain links TRBV5-6 with TRBJ2-2; D gene unclear. The germline gives CDR1 SGHDT, CDR2 YYEEEE. CDR3 length: 15 amino acids. V was clipped by 4 bases and J by 2 bases, with 12 bases between them. CDR3 in amino acids: CASSDVSKNTGELFF. DNA for the CDR3: TGTGCCAGCAGCGATGTGTCCAAAAACACCGGGGAGCTGTTTTTT.

This clonotype was seen a single time. Germline is not matched at one junction end, which may reflect a read error. V is TRBV20-1 and J is TRBJ1-4; TRBD1 aligns across 8 bases. The CDR3 has 14 residues. Germline V gene sequence: CDR1 DFQATT, CDR2 SNEGSKA (reference sequence). The CDR3 sequence: CSATRGQGHEKPFF. The CDR3 nucleotides read TGCAGTGCTACCCGAGGACAGGGACATGAAAAACCGTTTTTT.

This clonotype was detected ten times or more. The chain joins TRBV10-3 to TRBJ2-1, with TRBD2 as a possible D gene (6 bases). Germline CDR1 ENHRY, CDR2 SYGVKD. Trimming shortened V by 10 bases and J by 4 bases, and 17 bases separated the two germline ends. This CDR3 is built from 14 residues. The CDR3 loop reads CATGLAGGYNEQFF. In nucleotides, the CDR3 is TGTGCCACCGGCCTGGCAGGAGGGTACAATGAGCAGTTCTTC.

The gene calls are TRBV5-1 and TRBJ1-1, with 9 bases that match TRBD1. The CDR3 consists of 15 residues. Germline V lookup: CDR1 SGHRS, CDR2 YFSETQ. V lost 4 bases to trimming and J lost 2 bases; unmatched junction nucleotides: 6. CDR3 residues: CASSNEGQGNTEAFF. The DNA for the CDR3 is TGCGCCAGCAGCAACGAGGGACAGGGCAACACTGAAGCTTTCTTT.

This chain uses TRBV10-3 with TRBJ2-1; 7 nucleotides align to TRBD1. The end of the DNA is better explained by TRBJ2-7, so the J call may be wrong. Germline CDR1 ENHRY, CDR2 SYGVKD. The CDR3 runs 15 residues. The CDR3 nucleotides read TGTGCCATCAGCGAAACAGGGGATGGCTACAATGAGCAGTACTTC. Its protein product is CAISETGDGYNEQYF.

The chain combines TRBV6-2 or TRBV6-3 with TRBJ2-1; 8 bases fit TRBD2. V lost 4 bases to trimming and J lost 7 bases; unmatched junction nucleotides: 9. CDR3 length: 15 amino acids. Germline CDR1 and CDR2: MNHEY and SVGEGT. The CDR3 DNA follows: TGTGCCAGCAGTTTTGACCGGGGGGGTTTAAATGAGCAGTTCTTC. It specifies CASSFDRGGLNEQFF.

On this clonotype itself: Compared with germline, one end of the junction differs, possibly owing to a read error. The chain employs TRBV4-3 and TRBJ2-7; perhaps TRBD1 as D (5 bases). The CDR3 has 16 amino acids. Germline lookup yields CDR1 LGHNA and CDR2 YSLEER. The CDR3 region has the DNA TGCGCCAGCAGCCAAAATCTAGGGGCCTACTCCTATGAGCAGTACTTC. Translation gives CASSQNLGAYSYEQYF.

This clonotype was recorded a few times. The J gene is TRBJ1-1, the V gene TRBV12-3 or TRBV12-4; TRBD1 is a possible D gene (5 bases). The V end was cut by 5 bases, the J end by 10 bases, with 20 bases between. The CDR3 consists of 14 residues. CDR3 coding DNA: TGTGCCAGCAGTCCCGGGACGGGGATGATTGTAGCTTTCTTT. This translates into CASSPGTGMIVAFF.

This clonotype was observed a handful of times. The rearrangement links TRBV5-1 to TRBJ1-1; 10 bases map to TRBD1. The germline V gene encodes CDR1 SGHRS and CDR2 YFSETQ. The CDR3 is 15 amino acids. The V segment lost 0 bases and the J segment 4 bases; nucleotides outside the gene matches: 3. DNA for the CDR3: TGCGCCAGCAGCTTGGGGGACAGGGGCGGCACTGAAGCTTTCTTT. This gives the protein CASSLGDRGGTEAFF.

Points on this clonotype: Given a much more abundant clone one base away, this may be a read error. The chain employs TRBV5-1 and TRBJ2-1; 8 positions match TRBD2. The CDR3 runs 15 residues. Germline V gene data show CDR1 as SGHRS and CDR2 as YFSETQ. The CDR3 reads CAGSLQAGEYNEQFF. The CDR3 DNA reads as TGCGCCGGCAGCCTACAAGCGGGAGAATACAATGAGCAGTTCTTC.

The V gene is TRBV9, the J gene TRBJ2-3, with 11 bases lining up with TRBD2. V lost 6 bases to trimming and J lost 5 bases; unmatched junction nucleotides: 8. The CDR3 sequence is 15 residues long. Germline CDR1 SGDLS, CDR2 YYNGEE. The CDR3 here is CASTMTSGDLDTQYF. In DNA form, the CDR3 reads TGTGCCAGCACGATGACTAGCGGGGATTTAGATACGCAGTATTTT.